The 6 T cell receptor beta chains presented below share a single source sample, sequenced in a study of blood T cell repertoires in COVID-19. Using immunoSEQ multiplex PCR, the repertoire was profiled, and TCRdb retains in-frame clones only, with some absent. Among a few hundred thousand clones listed, approximately 90% were seen once. The material sequenced was peripheral blood. Receptors were obtained from a man aged 18 to 30 with active or convalescent COVID-19.

Comment on this clone: The sample contains more than one DNA sequence encoding this CDR3. The V gene is TRBV19, the J gene TRBJ2-5, with D possibly being TRBD2 (6 bases). The CDR3 spans 12 residues. Germline V gene sequence: CDR1 LNHDA, CDR2 SQIVND (reference sequence). Trimming took 3 bases from V and 5 from J, leaving 7 bases between them. The CDR3 spells CASSIGGETQYF. The CDR3 coding sequence is TGTGCCAGTAGTATTGGGGGGGAGACCCAGTACTTC.

V is TRBV7-6 and J is TRBJ2-3; 7 bases map to TRBD2. V lost 5 bases, J lost 1 base, and 9 bases stayed unmatched. The CDR3 spans 16 residues. CDR1 SGHVS and CDR2 FNYEAQ come from the germline V gene. CDR3 sequence reads: CASSIAPSGGTDTQYF. In DNA, the CDR3 is TGTGCCAGCAGCATTGCCCCCAGCGGGGGCACAGATACGCAGTATTTT.

The chain links TRBV10-2 to TRBJ2-1; TRBD1 matches at 10 bases. The CDR3 is made up of 15 amino acids. CDR1 and CDR2 (germline): WSHSY, SAAADI. Germline trimming cut 6 bases from V and 10 bases from J; bases unmatched to any gene: 12. The DNA for the CDR3 is TGCGCCAGCAGCCATCCGGGACAGGGGCGTCGGGAGCAGTTCTTC. Translated, it gives CASSHPGQGRREQFF.

This sequence joins TRBV7-9 and TRBJ2-7; no clear D gene. The CDR3 has 12 residues. Germline lookup yields CDR1 SEHNR and CDR2 FQNEAQ (reference sequence). V lost 7 bases and J 6 bases, leaving 13 bases between the germline ends. The CDR3 DNA reads TGTGCCAGCACCTCTCCCCCCCTCGAGCAGTACTTC. It codes for CASTSPPLEQYF.

The chain is built from TRBV18 and TRBJ1-5; 7 bases agree with TRBD1. V shed 3 bases and J 9 bases; nucleotides not matched to a gene: 14. The CDR3 has 16 amino acids. Germline loops: CDR1 KGHSH, CDR2 LQKENI. CDR3 DNA: TGTGCCAGCTCACCGCGTACAGGACAGGCCGGCGGGCCCCAGCATTTT. Translating it yields CASSPRTGQAGGPQHF. The full variable domain, its missing parts supplied by reference TRBV18 and TRBJ1-5, is NAGVMQNPRHLVRRRGQEARLRCSPMKGHSHVYWYRQLPEEGLKFMVYLQKENIIDESGMPKERFSAEFPKEGPSILRIQQVVRGDSAAYFCASSPRTGQAGGPQHFGDGTRLSIL.

The chain recombines TRBV6-5 with TRBJ1-1; unclear D gene. CDR1 and CDR2 from the germline V gene are MNHEY and SVGAGI. V dropped 0 bases and J dropped 5 bases, with 13 bases sitting between them. This CDR3 region has 15 residues. CDR3 in DNA: TGTGCCAGCAGTTACTCCCGGGGTGGGTGGACTGAAGCTTTCTTT. It yields the protein CASSYSRGGWTEAFF.